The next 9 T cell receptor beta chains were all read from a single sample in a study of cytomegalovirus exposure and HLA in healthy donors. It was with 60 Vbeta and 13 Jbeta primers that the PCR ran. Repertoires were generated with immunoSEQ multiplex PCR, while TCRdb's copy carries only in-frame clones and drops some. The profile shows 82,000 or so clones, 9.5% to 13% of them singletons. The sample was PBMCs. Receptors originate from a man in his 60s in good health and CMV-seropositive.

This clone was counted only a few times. CDR3: CASSSLDRVQETQYF. In DNA, the CDR3 is TGCGCCAGCAGCTCACTTGACAGGGTACAAGAGACCCAGTACTTC. The chain employs TRBV5-1 and TRBJ2-5; 7 nucleotides line up with TRBD1. There are 15 residues in the CDR3. The germline gives CDR1 SGHRS, CDR2 YFSETQ. V was clipped by 3 bases and J by 2 bases; unmatched bases: 7.

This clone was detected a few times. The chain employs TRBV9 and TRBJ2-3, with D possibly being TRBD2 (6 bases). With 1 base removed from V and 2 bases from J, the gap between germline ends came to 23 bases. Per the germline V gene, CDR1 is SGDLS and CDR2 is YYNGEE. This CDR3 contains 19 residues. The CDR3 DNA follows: TGTGCCAGCAGCGTAAAGGCGGGGCGCCAAACCCCCCACACAGATACGCAGTATTTT. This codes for CASSVKAGRQTPHTDTQYF.

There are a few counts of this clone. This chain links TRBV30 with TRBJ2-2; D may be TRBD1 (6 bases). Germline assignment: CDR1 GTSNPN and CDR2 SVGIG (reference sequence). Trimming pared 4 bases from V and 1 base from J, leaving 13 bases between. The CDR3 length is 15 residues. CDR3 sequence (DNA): TGTGCCTGGAAACGTCTAGGGGGGAACACCGGGGAGCTGTTTTTT. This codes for CAWKRLGGNTGELFF.

For the CDR3, the DNA is TGTGCCAGCAGTGGGGGCCTCCGTCGTGGAGATACGCAGTATTTT. This translates into CASSGGLRRGDTQYF. V and J are TRBV25-1 and TRBJ2-3, with a tentative D call TRBD1 (5 bases). Germline CDR1 and CDR2: MGHDK and SYGVNS. V was shortened by 4 bases and J by 5 bases, with 16 bases between the two germline ends. The CDR3 is made up of 15 amino acids.

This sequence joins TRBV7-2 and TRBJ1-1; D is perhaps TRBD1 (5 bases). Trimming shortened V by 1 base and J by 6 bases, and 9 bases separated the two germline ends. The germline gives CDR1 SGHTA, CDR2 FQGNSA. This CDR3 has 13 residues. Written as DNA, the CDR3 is TGTGCCAGCAGCTTAGGGGGGGTCGCTGAAGCTTTCTTT. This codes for CASSLGGVAEAFF.

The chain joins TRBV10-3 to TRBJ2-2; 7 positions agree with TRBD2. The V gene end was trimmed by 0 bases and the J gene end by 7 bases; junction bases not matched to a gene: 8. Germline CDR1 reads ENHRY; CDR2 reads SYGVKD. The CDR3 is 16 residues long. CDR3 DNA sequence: TGTGCCATCAGTGAGTCAACGGGGGGTGTCGGCGGGGAGCTGTTTTTT. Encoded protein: CAISESTGGVGGELFF.

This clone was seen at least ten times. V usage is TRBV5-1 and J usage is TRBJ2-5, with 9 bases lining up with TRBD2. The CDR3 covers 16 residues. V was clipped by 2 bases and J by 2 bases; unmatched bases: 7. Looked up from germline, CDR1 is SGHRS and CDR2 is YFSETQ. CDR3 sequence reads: CASSFSLAGFQETQYF. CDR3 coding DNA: TGCGCCAGCAGCTTTTCCCTAGCGGGATTTCAAGAGACCCAGTACTTC.

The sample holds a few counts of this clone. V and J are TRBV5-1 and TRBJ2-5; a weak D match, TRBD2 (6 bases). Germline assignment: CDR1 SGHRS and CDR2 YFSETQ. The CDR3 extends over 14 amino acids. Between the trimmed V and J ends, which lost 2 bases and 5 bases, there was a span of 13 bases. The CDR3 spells CASSFGGGGETQYF. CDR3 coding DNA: TGCGCCAGCAGCTTCGGGGGAGGAGGCGAGACCCAGTACTTC.

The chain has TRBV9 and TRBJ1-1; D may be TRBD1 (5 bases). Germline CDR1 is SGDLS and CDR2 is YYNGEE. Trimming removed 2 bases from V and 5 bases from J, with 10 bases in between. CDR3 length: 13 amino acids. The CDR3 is CASSVWEGTEAFF. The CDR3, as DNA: TGTGCCAGCAGCGTGTGGGAGGGGACTGAAGCTTTCTTT. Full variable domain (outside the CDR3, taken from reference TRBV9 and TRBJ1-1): DSGVTQTPKHLITATGQRVTLRCSPRSGDLSVYWYQQSLDQGLQFLIQYYNGEERAKGNILERFSAQQFPDLHSELNLSSLELGDSALYFCASSVWEGTEAFFGQGTRLTVV.